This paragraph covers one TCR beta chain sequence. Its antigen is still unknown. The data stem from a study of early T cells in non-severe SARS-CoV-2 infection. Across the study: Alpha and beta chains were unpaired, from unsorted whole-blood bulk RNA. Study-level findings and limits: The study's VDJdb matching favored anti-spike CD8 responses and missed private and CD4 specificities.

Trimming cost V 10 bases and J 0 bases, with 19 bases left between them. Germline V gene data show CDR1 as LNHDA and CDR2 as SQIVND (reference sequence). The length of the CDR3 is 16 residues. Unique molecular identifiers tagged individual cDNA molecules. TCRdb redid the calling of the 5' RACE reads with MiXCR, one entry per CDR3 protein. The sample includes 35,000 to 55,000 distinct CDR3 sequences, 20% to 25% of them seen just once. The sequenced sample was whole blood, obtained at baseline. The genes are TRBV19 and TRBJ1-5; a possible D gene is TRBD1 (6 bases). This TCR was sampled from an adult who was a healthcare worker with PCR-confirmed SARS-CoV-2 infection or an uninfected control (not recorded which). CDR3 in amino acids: CATRWGRGLSNQPQHF. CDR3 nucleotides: TGTGCCACCCGGTGGGGCAGGGGCCTTAGCAATCAGCCCCAGCATTTT.